The rows below give T cell receptor beta chains drawn from one sample of a study of OX40 agonist ivuxolimab in advanced cancers. TCRdb keeps only in-frame clones here, not all; method: immunoSEQ multiplex PCR. The sample lists 60,000 to 90,000 clones, about three quarters occurring once. This specimen consisted of CD4+ or CD8+ T cells sorted from blood, obtained in a trial of the OX40 agonist ivuxolimab. The source of these receptors is an adult with an advanced solid tumor such as melanoma, head and neck, liver or kidney cancer. The CDR3 runs from the conserved cysteine through the conserved F or W. Fields, in order: V gene, J gene, clone size, CDR3 protein. The size field is filled for only some rows; it gives once, few, many or a size class.

>TRBV10-1|NA|NA
CASSDGQAHTYEQYF
>TRBV10-3|TRBJ1-2|NA
CAISDTQGSYTF
>TRBV6-1|TRBJ2-1|NA
CASSVTHYNEQFF
>TRBV5-6|TRBJ2-7|NA
CASSVDMGQGAYEQYF
>TRBV11-3|TRBJ1-1|NA
CASSLQLDGHTEAFF
>TRBV10-3|TRBJ1-1|NA
CAISAAGPNTEAFF
>TRBV9|TRBJ2-2|NA
CASRAEANTGELFF
>TRBV29-1|TRBJ2-1|NA
CSALLAGFSYNEQFF
>TRBV4-1|TRBJ2-5|NA
CASSQDTGRGGQETQYF
>TRBV6-6|TRBJ1-2|medium-sized
CASRHGGHLDYGYTF
>TRBV11-2|TRBJ2-3|NA
CASSLAGTSGRAINTQYF